This T cell receptor beta chain was recorded in a study of blood T cell repertoires in COVID-19. TCRdb's copy holds only in-frame clones and misses some; the assay was immunoSEQ multiplex PCR. The table has 100,000 or so clones, around four fifths seen once. This clone was counted ten times or more. Trimming removed 10 bases at V and 4 bases at J, with 16 bases between. Germline V gives CDR1 MNHEY, CDR2 SMNVEV (reference sequence). There are 14 residues in the CDR3. Sequencing was done on a sample of peripheral blood. The chain couples TRBV27 to TRBJ2-2; D unclear. The clonotype was recovered from a woman in her 70s with acute or convalescent COVID-19. Here the CDR3 DNA reads TGTGCCACCACTCGTCTAGTCTCCACCGGGGAGCTGTTTTTT. The encoded protein is CATTRLVSTGELFF.